This TCR beta chain was sequenced during a study of CD8 T cells in Susac syndrome. Background on the study: When their blood was taken, patients with Susac syndrome were therapy-naive, taking corticosteroids, or taking intravenous immunoglobulin alone. Study-wide findings and caveats: None of the CD4+ T cell repertoires in Susac syndrome showed clonal expansion.

Reverse transcription of about 0.5 to 1 ug RNA used random hexamers. TCRdb reprocessed the immunoSEQ multiplex PCR reads with MiXCR, giving one entry per CDR3 protein. The repertoire holds roughly 250,000 distinct CDR3 sequences, with 90% to 96% as singletons. It was negative isolation that provided the CD8+ and CD4+ T cells, whereas TEMRA cells were enriched by FACS. As regards this clonotype: Its antigen is currently unknown.

The CDR3 runs to 14 residues. V lost 1 base to trimming and J lost 2 bases, with 5 bases between them. In germline, CDR1 is KGHSH, CDR2 LQKENI. Sequencing was carried out using CD4+ T cells from PBMCs. The clonotype comes from a human donor with Susac syndrome. The V call is TRBV18, the J call TRBJ1-4; D is unresolved. The CDR3 protein is CASSPLGTNEKLFF. DNA for the CDR3: TGTGCCAGCTCACCACTGGGGACTAATGAAAAACTGTTTTTT.